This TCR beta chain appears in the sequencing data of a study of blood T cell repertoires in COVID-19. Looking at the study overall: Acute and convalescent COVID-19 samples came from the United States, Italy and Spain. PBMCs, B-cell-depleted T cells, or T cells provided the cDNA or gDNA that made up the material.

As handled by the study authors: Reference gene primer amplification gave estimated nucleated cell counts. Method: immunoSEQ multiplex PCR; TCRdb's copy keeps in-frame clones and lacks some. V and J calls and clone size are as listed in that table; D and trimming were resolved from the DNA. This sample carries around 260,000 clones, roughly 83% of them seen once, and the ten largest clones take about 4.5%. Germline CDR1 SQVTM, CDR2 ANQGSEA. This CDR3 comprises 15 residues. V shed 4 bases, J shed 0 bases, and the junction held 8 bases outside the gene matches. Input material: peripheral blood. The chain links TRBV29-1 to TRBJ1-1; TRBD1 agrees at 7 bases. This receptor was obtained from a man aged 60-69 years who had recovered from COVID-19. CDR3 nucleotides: TGCAGCGTTGCGCCGGGACAGTTGATGAACACTGAAGCTTTCTTT. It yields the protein CSVAPGQLMNTEAFF.